The rows below give T cell receptor beta chains drawn from one sample of a study of OX40 agonist ivuxolimab in advanced cancers. Using immunoSEQ multiplex PCR, the repertoire was profiled, and TCRdb retains in-frame clones only, with some absent. The sample consists of 60,000 to 75,000 clones, around 87% of them appearing once. The sample consisted of CD4+ or CD8+ T cells sorted from blood, taken in a trial of the OX40 agonist ivuxolimab. The receptors shown here come from an adult with an advanced solid tumor such as melanoma, head and neck, liver or kidney cancer. CDR3s include the opening cysteine and the closing phenylalanine or tryptophan. The order of the fields is V gene, clone size, J gene, D gene, CDR3 DNA, CDR3 protein. The D gene is left open where the match is weak. Clone sizes are given selectively: once, few, many, or a class where the clone is expanded.

TRBV5-1	-	TRBJ2-5	-	TGCGCCAGCAGCTTTTCCGGCGGGCCCAGGGAGACCCAGTACTTC	CASSFSGGPRETQYF
TRBV6-1	-	TRBJ2-7	TRBD2	TGTGCCAGCATCCTAGCGGGAGGTATCTACGAGCAGTACTTC	CASILAGGIYEQYF
TRBV7-9	-	TRBJ1-3	-	TGTGCCAGCAGCTTAGCGGGGGGTAACCGACACACCATATATTTT	CASSLAGGNRHTIYF
TRBV21-1	-	TRBJ1-2	-	TGTGCCAGCAGCAAAGGGGGCAGATTCTATGGCTACACCTTC	CASSKGGRFYGYTF
TRBV2	once	TRBJ2-2	-	TGTGCCAGCAGCGCTCCCTGGGACTCCACCGGGGAGCTGTTTTTT	CASSAPWDSTGELFF
TRBV30	-	TRBJ2-5	TRBD2	TGTGCCTGGACTCGGACTAGCGGGGCCCAAGAGACCCAGTACTTC	CAWTRTSGAQETQYF
TRBV1	-	TRBJ1-5	-	TGCACCAGCAGCCAAGATGGTCGCCCTTATAGCAATCAGCCCCAGCATTTT	CTSSQDGRPYSNQPQHF
TRBV19	-	TRBJ1-5	TRBD1	TGTGCCAGTAGTATAGGCATACCGGGACAGGGGACTAGACAGCCCCAGCATTTT	CASSIGIPGQGTRQPQHF
TRBV6-5	few	TRBJ1-5	-	TGTGCCAGCAGCTCCACAGGGCCCAGCAATCAGCCCCAGCATTTT	CASSSTGPSNQPQHF
TRBV5-1	-	TRBJ2-5	TRBD1	TGCGCCAGCAGCTTTTCCAGGGGGAATTTGGAGACCCAGTACTTC	CASSFSRGNLETQYF
TRBV6-6	-	TRBJ1-4	-	TGTGCCAGCAGTTACTCGATCTCTGGGGAAAAACTGTTTTTT	CASSYSISGEKLFF
TRBV6-5	-	TRBJ2-5	TRBD1	TGTGCCAGCAGTTACTCGGGGACAGGGAACCAAGAGACCCAGTACTTC	CASSYSGTGNQETQYF
TRBV5-1	-	TRBJ2-5	-	TGCGCCAGCAAACCGGCAGTCCAAGAGACCCAGTACTTC	CASKPAVQETQYF
TRBV5-1	-	TRBJ2-5	-	TGCGCCAGCAGCTCTTCGCGCGGGGCTGAGACCCAGTACTTC	CASSSSRGAETQYF
TRBV28	-	TRBJ2-6	-	TGTGCCAGCGCCAGGGGGGTCTTCTCTGGGGCCAACGTCCTGACTTTC	CASARGVFSGANVLTF
TRBV11-3	once	TRBJ2-1	-	TGTGCCAGCATCCCCCGGGTCTCCTACAATGAGCAGTTCTTC	CASIPRVSYNEQFF
TRBV5-1	-	TRBJ1-4	-	TGCGCCAGCAGCCCGGAGGCTGGTGCAACTAATGAAAAACTGTTTTTT	CASSPEAGATNEKLFF
TRBV6-1	once	TRBJ2-5	TRBD1	TGTGCCAGCAGCCCGGGACAGGGGGCCGGAGAGACCCAGTACTTC	CASSPGQGAGETQYF
TRBV5-6	-	TRBJ2-3	TRBD2	TGTGCCAGCAGCTTCCTAGCGGGAGCCACAGATACGCAGTATTTT	CASSFLAGATDTQYF
TRBV28	-	TRBJ1-5	TRBD1	TGTGCCAGCAGTCTCACAGGGGGAAATCAGCCCCAGCATTTT	CASSLTGGNQPQHF
TRBV2	-	TRBJ2-1	-	TGTGCCAGCAGGGAACTAGTCCATGAGCAGTTCTTC	CASRELVHEQFF
TRBV10-3	-	TRBJ2-6	TRBD1	TGTGCCATACACAGGGGCTCTGGGGCCAACGTCCTGACTTTC	CAIHRGSGANVLTF
TRBV6-1	-	TRBJ1-1	-	TGTGCCAGCACGATCAAAGCTTTCTTT	CASTIKAFF
TRBV4-3	-	TRBJ2-2	-	TGCGCCAGCAGCCAAGGTGTCAGGTCCACCGGGGAGCTGTTTTTT	CASSQGVRSTGELFF
TRBV2	-	TRBJ1-5	-	TGTGCCAGCACTGGAAGCGGGGGGGTTCAGCCCCAGCATTTT	CASTGSGGVQPQHF
TRBV6-1	-	TRBJ2-2	TRBD2	TGTGCCAGCAGGCCCGCGGGAGGATACACCGGGGAGCTGTTTTTT	CASRPAGGYTGELFF
TRBV5-4	-	TRBJ1-4	-	TGTGCCAGCAGCTTAAACCCGGGACGACGGAATGAAAAACTGTTTTTT	CASSLNPGRRNEKLFF
TRBV29-1	-	TRBJ1-5	-	TGCAGCGCTAGGACGGCTGACAATCAGCCCCAGCATTTT	CSARTADNQPQHF
TRBV7-9	-	TRBJ1-3	-	TGTGCCAGCAGCTTGCAGGGACTTATCTCTGGAAACACCATATATTTT	CASSLQGLISGNTIYF
TRBV7-2	-	TRBJ2-7	TRBD2	TGTGCCAGCAGCTACGTAGCGGGCCATTACGAGCAGTACTTC	CASSYVAGHYEQYF
TRBV14	few	TRBJ1-6	-	TGTGCCAGCAGCCCACAGAGTAATTCACCCCTCCACTTT	CASSPQSNSPLHF
TRBV2	-	TRBJ2-1	-	TGTGCCAGCAGTGAAGAGTTCGGTGGCGGGCCCTACAATGAGCAGTTCTTC	CASSEEFGGGPYNEQFF